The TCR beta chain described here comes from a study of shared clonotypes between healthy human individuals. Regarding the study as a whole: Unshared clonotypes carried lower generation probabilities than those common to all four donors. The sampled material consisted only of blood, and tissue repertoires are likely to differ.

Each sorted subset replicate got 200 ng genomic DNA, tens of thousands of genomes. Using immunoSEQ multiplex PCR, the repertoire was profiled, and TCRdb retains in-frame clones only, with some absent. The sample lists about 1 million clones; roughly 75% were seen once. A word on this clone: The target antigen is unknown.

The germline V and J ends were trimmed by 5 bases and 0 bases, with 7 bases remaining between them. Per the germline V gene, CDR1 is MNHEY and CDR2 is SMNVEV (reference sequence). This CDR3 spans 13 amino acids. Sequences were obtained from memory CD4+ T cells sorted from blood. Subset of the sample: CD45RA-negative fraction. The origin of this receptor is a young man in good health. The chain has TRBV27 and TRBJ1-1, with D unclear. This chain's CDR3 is CASSPNLNTEAFF. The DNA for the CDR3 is TGTGCCAGCAGTCCCAACTTGAACACTGAAGCTTTCTTT.